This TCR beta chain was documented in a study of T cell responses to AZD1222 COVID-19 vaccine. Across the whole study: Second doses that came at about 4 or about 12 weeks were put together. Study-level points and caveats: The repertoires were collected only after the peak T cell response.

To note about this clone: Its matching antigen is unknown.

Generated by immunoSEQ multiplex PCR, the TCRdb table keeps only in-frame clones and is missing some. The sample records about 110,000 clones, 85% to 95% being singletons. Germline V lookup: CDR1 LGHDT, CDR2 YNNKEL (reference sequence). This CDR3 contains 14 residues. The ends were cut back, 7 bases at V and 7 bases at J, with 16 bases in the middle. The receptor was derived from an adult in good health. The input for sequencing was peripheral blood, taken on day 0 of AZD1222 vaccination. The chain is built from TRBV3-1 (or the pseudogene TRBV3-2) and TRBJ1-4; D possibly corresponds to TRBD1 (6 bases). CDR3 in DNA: TGTGCCAGCACCCGGACAGAAGGGGGTGAAAAACTGTTTTTT. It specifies CASTRTEGGEKLFF.